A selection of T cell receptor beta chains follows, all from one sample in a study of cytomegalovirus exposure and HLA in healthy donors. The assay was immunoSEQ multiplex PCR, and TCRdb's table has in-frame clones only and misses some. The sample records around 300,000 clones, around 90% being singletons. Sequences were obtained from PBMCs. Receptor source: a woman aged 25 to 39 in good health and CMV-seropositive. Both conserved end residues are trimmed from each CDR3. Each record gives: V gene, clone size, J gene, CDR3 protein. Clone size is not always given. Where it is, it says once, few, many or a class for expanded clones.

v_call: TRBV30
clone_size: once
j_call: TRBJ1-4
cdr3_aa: AWRWQGGNEKLF

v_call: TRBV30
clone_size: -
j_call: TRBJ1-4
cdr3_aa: AWRTGMGATNEKLF

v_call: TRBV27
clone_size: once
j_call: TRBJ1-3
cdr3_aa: ASKGQGSGNTIY

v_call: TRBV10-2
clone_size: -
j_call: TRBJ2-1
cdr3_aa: ASTQLAGPYNEQF

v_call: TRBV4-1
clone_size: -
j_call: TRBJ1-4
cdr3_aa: ASSQTGSNEKLF

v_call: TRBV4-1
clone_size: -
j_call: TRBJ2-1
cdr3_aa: ASSQASSGPYNEQF

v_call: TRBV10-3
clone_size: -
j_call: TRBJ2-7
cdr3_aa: AISAVENEQY

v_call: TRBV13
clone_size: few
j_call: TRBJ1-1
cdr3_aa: ASSFWGETEAF

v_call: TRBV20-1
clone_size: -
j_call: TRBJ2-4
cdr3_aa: SAGRGNIQY

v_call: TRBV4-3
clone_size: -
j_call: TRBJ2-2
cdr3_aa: ASSQDLGNTGELF

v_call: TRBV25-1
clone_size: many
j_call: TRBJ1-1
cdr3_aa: ASSGFEGSAF

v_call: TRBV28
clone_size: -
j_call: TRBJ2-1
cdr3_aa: ASSLWTSGRERDEQF

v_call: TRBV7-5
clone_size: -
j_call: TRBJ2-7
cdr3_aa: VRSLDWTRGAQSSYEQY

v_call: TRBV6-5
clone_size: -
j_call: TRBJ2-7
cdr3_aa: ASSFSGGAYEQY

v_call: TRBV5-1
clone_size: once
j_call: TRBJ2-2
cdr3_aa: ASSSSTALLAGGRTGELF

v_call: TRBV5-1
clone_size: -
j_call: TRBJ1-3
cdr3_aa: ASSSTTGFGNTIY

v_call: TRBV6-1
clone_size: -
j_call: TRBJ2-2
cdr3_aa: ASTEGGGLSGELF

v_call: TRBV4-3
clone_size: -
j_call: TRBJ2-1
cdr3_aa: ASSQDRTGYNEQF

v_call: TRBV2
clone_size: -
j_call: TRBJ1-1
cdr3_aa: ASSGQGLAEAF

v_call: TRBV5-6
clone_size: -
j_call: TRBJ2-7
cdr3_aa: ASSTRRGRYYSSSYEQY

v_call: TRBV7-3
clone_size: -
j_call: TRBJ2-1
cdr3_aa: ASSRDRGAFNEQF

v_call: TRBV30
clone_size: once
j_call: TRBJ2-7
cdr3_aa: ACDASRATYEQY

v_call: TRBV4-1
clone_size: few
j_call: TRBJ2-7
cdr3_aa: ASSLRQGSYEQY

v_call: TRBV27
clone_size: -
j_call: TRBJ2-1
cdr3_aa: ASSLGTSGDNEQF

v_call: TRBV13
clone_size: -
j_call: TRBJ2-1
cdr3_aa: ASSSRLDYNEQF